These T cell receptor beta chains were read from a single sample in a study of cytomegalovirus exposure and HLA in healthy donors. The method was immunoSEQ multiplex PCR; TCRdb's version includes in-frame clones alone and lacks a portion of them. Of about 63,000 clones listed, 65% to 85% were seen once; the top ten hold just under 3%. The sequencing input was PBMCs. Every receptor here comes from a woman under 40 in good health and CMV-seronegative. The CDR3 runs from the conserved cysteine through the conserved F or W. D genes are given only for firm matches. Not all rows give a size; the values are once, few, many and, for expanded clones, a class.

D: NA
V: TRBV19
J: TRBJ1-6
size: NA
CDR3: CATRTDSNSPLHF
DNA: TGTGCCACCCGGACAGACTCTAATTCACCCCTCCACTTT

D: NA
V: TRBV5-4
J: TRBJ1-2
size: NA
CDR3: CASSKGGGTKSSGYTF
DNA: TGTGCCTCGTCTAAAGGGGGGGGGACAAAATCCAGTGGCTACACCTTC

D: TRBD1
V: TRBV18
J: TRBJ1-5
size: NA
CDR3: CASSPPDRADQPQHF
DNA: TGTGCCAGCTCACCACCGGACAGGGCGGATCAGCCCCAGCATTTT

D: NA
V: TRBV19
J: TRBJ1-2
size: few
CDR3: CASSTQAGVYGYTF
DNA: TGTGCCAGTAGTACCCAAGCGGGGGTATATGGCTACACCTTC

D: NA
V: TRBV7-9
J: TRBJ2-1
size: NA
CDR3: CASSSGTRPTYNEQFF
DNA: TGTGCCAGCAGCTCCGGGACTCGACCGACCTACAATGAGCAGTTCTTC

D: NA
V: TRBV7-9
J: TRBJ2-5
size: NA
CDR3: CASSLGAQETQYF
DNA: TGTGCCAGCAGCTTAGGGGCCCAAGAGACCCAGTACTTC

D: NA
V: TRBV6-5
J: TRBJ1-2
size: few
CDR3: CASSYSARNYGYTF
DNA: TGTGCCAGCAGTTACTCTGCGAGAAACTATGGCTACACCTTC

D: NA
V: TRBV7-3
J: TRBJ1-3
size: once
CDR3: CASSQNFPGNTIYF
DNA: TGTGCCAGCAGCCAAAACTTTCCTGGAAACACCATATATTTT

D: TRBD1
V: TRBV6-5
J: TRBJ2-1
size: few
CDR3: CASSGDSENEQFF
DNA: TGTGCCAGCAGTGGGGACAGCGAAAATGAGCAGTTCTTC

D: NA
V: TRBV10-3
J: TRBJ2-5
size: NA
CDR3: CAISDTAQETQYF
DNA: TGTGCCATCAGTGATACTGCCCAAGAGACCCAGTACTTC

D: TRBD1
V: TRBV5-1
J: TRBJ1-6
size: NA
CDR3: CASSPRTGGGSPLHF
DNA: TGCGCCAGCAGCCCGAGGACAGGGGGTGGTTCACCCCTCCACTTT

D: NA
V: TRBV5-5
J: TRBJ1-2
size: NA
CDR3: CASSLRGLYGYTF
DNA: TGTGCCAGCAGCTTGCGGGGGTTGTATGGCTACACCTTC

D: NA
V: TRBV2
J: TRBJ2-5
size: few
CDR3: CASRGGTQYF
DNA: TGTGCCAGCAGGGGGGGGACCCAGTACTTC

D: TRBD1
V: TRBV30
J: TRBJ1-4
size: NA
CDR3: CAWSPGGIVKLFF
DNA: TGTGCCTGGAGTCCAGGGGGAATTGTAAAACTGTTTTTT

D: NA
V: TRBV2
J: TRBJ1-2
size: NA
CDR3: CATTKGSTKGGYTF
DNA: TGTGCCACCACGAAGGGCTCGACTAAGGGCGGCTACACCTTC

D: NA
V: TRBV14
J: TRBJ1-2
size: NA
CDR3: CASSPDSSNYGYTF
DNA: TGTGCCAGCAGCCCCGACAGTAGTAACTATGGCTACACCTTC

D: NA
V: TRBV28
J: TRBJ2-1
size: NA
CDR3: CASSSPDSDIYNEQFF
DNA: TGTGCCAGCAGTTCCCCGGACAGTGATATTTACAATGAGCAGTTCTTC

D: NA
V: TRBV28
J: TRBJ1-2
size: NA
CDR3: CASSLRGSGGYTF
DNA: TGTGCCAGCAGTTTGCGGGGGTCGGGAGGCTACACCTTC

D: NA
V: TRBV9
J: TRBJ2-5
size: once
CDR3: CASSVQGSQETQYF
DNA: TGTGCCAGCAGTGTTCAGGGGTCCCAAGAGACCCAGTACTTC

D: NA
V: TRBV28
J: TRBJ2-1
size: few
CDR3: CASSLQDNEQFF
DNA: TGTGCCAGCAGTCTACAGGACAATGAGCAGTTCTTC

D: TRBD2
V: TRBV19
J: TRBJ2-3
size: NA
CDR3: CASSIGGRGDTQYF
DNA: TGTGCCAGTAGTATAGGTGGGAGGGGCGATACGCAGTATTTT

D: TRBD1
V: TRBV5-1
J: TRBJ2-6
size: NA
CDR3: CASQGQGAISGANVLTF
DNA: TGCGCCAGCCAAGGACAGGGGGCTATCTCTGGGGCCAACGTCCTGACTTTC

D: NA
V: TRBV9
J: TRBJ2-2
size: once
CDR3: CASRSRQNTGELFF
DNA: TGTGCCAGCAGATCTCGACAGAACACCGGGGAGCTGTTTTTT

D: TRBD1
V: TRBV11-1
J: TRBJ1-1
size: NA
CDR3: CASSPRTGSYSTEAFF
DNA: TGTGCCAGCAGCCCGAGGACAGGGAGTTATAGCACTGAAGCTTTCTTT

D: NA
V: TRBV5-1
J: TRBJ2-1
size: NA
CDR3: CASSPSRGSYNEQFF
DNA: TGCGCCAGCAGCCCGTCGAGGGGGAGCTACAATGAGCAGTTCTTC

D: TRBD1
V: TRBV5-6
J: TRBJ1-4
size: once
CDR3: CASSTGTGGIGKLFF
DNA: TGTGCCAGCAGCACCGGGACAGGGGGCATCGGGAAACTGTTTTTT

D: NA
V: TRBV27
J: TRBJ1-1
size: once
CDR3: CASSLSIQGREAFF
DNA: TGTGCCAGCAGCCTTAGTATACAGGGACGAGAAGCTTTCTTT

D: TRBD2
V: TRBV7-2
J: TRBJ2-5
size: NA
CDR3: CASSLWASGELTQYF
DNA: TGTGCCAGCAGCTTATGGGCTAGCGGGGAATTGACCCAGTACTTC